Detailed here is one T cell receptor beta chain. Its target is unknown. Noted time point: new active TB diagnosis, blood taken before or within 7 days of starting treatment. This entry comes from a study of T cells in tuberculosis. Findings of the study overall: Smaller alpha distances in active tuberculosis partly reflected shorter CDR3-alpha lengths.

The CDR3 has 17 amino acids. Germline assignment: CDR1 LNHNV and CDR2 YYDKDF (reference sequence). Trimming took 0 bases from V and 6 from J; bases not matched to a gene: 11. Assay used: immunoSEQ multiplex PCR; TCRdb lists only in-frame clones, some missing. Of about 34,000 clones detected, roughly 93% appear once; the ten largest clones hold roughly an eighth. The chain is built from TRBV15 and TRBJ2-7; TRBD2 aligns across 10 bases. This sample comprised PBMCs, obtained at tuberculosis diagnosis. The origin of this receptor is an adult with tuberculosis. In nucleotides, the CDR3 is TGTGCCACCAGCAGAGATGGTGCTAGCGGGGGAACGATCGAGCAGTACTTC. Its protein product is CATSRDGASGGTIEQYF.